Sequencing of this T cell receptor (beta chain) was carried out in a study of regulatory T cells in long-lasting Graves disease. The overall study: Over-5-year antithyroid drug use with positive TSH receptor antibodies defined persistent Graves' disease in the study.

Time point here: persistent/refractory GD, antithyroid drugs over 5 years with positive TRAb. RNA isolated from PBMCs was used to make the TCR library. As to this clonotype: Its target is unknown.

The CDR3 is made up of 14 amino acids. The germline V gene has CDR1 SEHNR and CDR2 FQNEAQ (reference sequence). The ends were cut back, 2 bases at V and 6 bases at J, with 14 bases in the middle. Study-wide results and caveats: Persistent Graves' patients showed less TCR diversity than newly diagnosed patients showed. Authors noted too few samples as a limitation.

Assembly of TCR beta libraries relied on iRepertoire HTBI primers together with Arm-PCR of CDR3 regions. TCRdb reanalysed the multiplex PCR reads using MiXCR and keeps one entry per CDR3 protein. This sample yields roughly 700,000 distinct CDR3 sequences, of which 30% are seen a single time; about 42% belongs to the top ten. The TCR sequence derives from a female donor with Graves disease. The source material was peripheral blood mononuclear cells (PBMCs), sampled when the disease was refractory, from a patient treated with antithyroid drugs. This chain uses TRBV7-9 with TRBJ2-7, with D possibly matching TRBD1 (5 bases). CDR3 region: CASSLSSRQFEQYF. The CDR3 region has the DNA TGTGCCAGCAGCTTATCGAGCCGACAGTTCGAGCAGTACTTC.